This T cell receptor (beta chain) was retrieved from a study of identical twins. TCRdb called the 5' RACE reads again in MiXCR, with one record for every CDR3 protein. The sample lists about 660,000 distinct CDR3 sequences, roughly 8% occurring once. Points from the study as a whole: Modelling approaches yielded underestimates of out-of-frame TCR alpha sharing between monozygotic twins.

This clonotype occurred a few times. What it recognizes is unknown. Per germline, CDR1 DFQATT and CDR2 SNEGSKA (reference sequence). The CDR3 runs to 12 residues. V was shortened by 3 bases and J by 4 bases, with 10 bases between the two germline ends. The same specimen was also included in a second study, on yellow fever vaccine responses in identical twins.

The V call is TRBV20-1, the J call TRBJ2-7; D is uncertain. The receptor was isolated from a woman under 30 in good health. Sequencing input: PBMCs. CDR3 region: CSASPDGYEQYF. The CDR3, as DNA: TGCAGTGCTAGTCCGGACGGATACGAGCAGTACTTC.